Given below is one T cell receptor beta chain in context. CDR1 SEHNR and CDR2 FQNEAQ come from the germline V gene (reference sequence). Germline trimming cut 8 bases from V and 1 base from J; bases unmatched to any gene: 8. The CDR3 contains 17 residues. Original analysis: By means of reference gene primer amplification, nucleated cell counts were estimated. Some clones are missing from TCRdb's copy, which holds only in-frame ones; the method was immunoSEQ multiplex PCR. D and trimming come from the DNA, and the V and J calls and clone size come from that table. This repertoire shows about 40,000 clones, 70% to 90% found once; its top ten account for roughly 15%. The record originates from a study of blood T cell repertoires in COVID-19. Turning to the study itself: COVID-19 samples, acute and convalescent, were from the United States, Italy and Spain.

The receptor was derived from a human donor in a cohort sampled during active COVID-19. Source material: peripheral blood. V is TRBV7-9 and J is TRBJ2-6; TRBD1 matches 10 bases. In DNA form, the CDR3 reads TGTGCCAGCCGACCGGGACAGGGGTCATCTGGGGCCAACGTCCTGACTTTC. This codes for CASRPGQGSSGANVLTF. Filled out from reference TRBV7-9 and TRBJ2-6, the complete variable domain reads DTGVSQNPRHKITKRGQNVTFRCDPISEHNRLYWYRQTLGQGPEFLTYFQNEAQLEKSRLLSDRFSAERPKGSFSTLEIQRTEQGDSAMYLCASRPGQGSSGANVLTFGAGSRLTVL.